This entry lists 27 T cell receptor beta chains sequenced from one sample in a study of graft-versus-host responses after intestinal transplantation. The antigens these receptors bind are not known. The protocol was immunoSEQ multiplex PCR, while the TCRdb copy is restricted to in-frame clones and leaves out a portion. The sample carries 85,000 to 100,000 clones, about 90% recorded once. This material consisted of unstimulated CD8+ T cells sorted from spleen or lymph node cells, taken before transplant. The receptors shown here come from a human donor who was the organ donor for an intestinal transplant.

This clone has a single count. The chain joins TRBV29-1 to TRBJ2-7, with D maybe TRBD1 (5 bases). V gave up 6 bases and J gave up 2 bases, with 11 bases separating them. This CDR3 region has 12 residues. Per germline, CDR1 SQVTM and CDR2 ANQGSEA. DNA for the CDR3: TGCAGCGTACGAACAGGAACCTACGAGCAGTACTTC. It specifies CSVRTGTYEQYF.

The V gene is TRBV28, the J gene TRBJ1-1; weak D call: TRBD1 (5 bases). Germline V gene sequence: CDR1 MDHEN, CDR2 SYDVKM. This CDR3 contains 16 residues. With 3 bases removed from V and 1 base from J, the gap between germline ends came to 15 bases. The CDR3: CASSFSLFDRNTEAFF. For the CDR3, the DNA is TGTGCCAGCAGTTTTTCTCTTTTTGACAGGAACACTGAAGCTTTCTTT.

V gene TRBV2 combines with J gene TRBJ2-3; 14 bases line up with TRBD2. This CDR3 contains 14 residues. With 8 bases clipped from V and 5 bases from J, the junction kept 3 bases outside the gene matches. Germline V gives CDR1 SNHLY, CDR2 FYNNEI. CDR3: CASLTSGRGDTQYF. CDR3 coding DNA: TGTGCCAGCCTGACTAGCGGGAGGGGAGATACGCAGTATTTT. The full variable domain, its missing parts supplied by reference TRBV2 and TRBJ2-3, is EPEVTQTPSHQVTQMGQEVILRCVPISNHLYFYWYRQILGQKVEFLVSFYNNEISEKSEIFDDQFSVERPDGSNFTLKIRSTKLEDSAMYFCASLTSGRGDTQYFGPGTRLTVL.

This chain joins TRBV28 and TRBJ2-1; 7 bases are shared with TRBD1. Trimming cost V 4 bases and J 12 bases; bases outside gene matches: 24. Per germline, CDR1 MDHEN and CDR2 SYDVKM. This CDR3 has 18 residues. The CDR3 sequence: CASSSDRFGLLHVDGQFF. CDR3 DNA: TGTGCCAGCAGTTCGGACAGGTTTGGCCTCCTTCATGTCGATGGGCAGTTCTTC.

The chain is built from TRBV5-1 and TRBJ1-1, with 8 bases that match TRBD1. Germline V gene data show CDR1 as SGHRS and CDR2 as YFSETQ. V lost 1 base to trimming and J lost 8 bases; unmatched junction nucleotides: 4. The CDR3 totals 13 residues. CDR3 DNA sequence: TGCGCCAGCAGCTTGCAGGGGGCAGCGGAAGCTTTCTTT. Its protein is CASSLQGAAEAFF. Supplemented by reference TRBV5-1 and TRBJ1-1, the full variable domain reads KAGVTQTPRYLIKTRGQQVTLSCSPISGHRSVSWYQQTPGQGLQFLFEYFSETQRNKGNFPGRFSGRQFSNSRSEMNVSTLELGDSALYLCASSLQGAAEAFFGQGTRLTVV.

In its sample, this clone was seen a few times. The chain joins TRBV30 to TRBJ2-7, with D possibly TRBD2 on 5 matching bases. The CDR3 has 12 amino acids. Trimming took off 4 bases at V and 5 bases at J, with 12 bases between the two ends. CDR1 GTSNPN and CDR2 SVGIG come from the germline V gene (reference sequence). CDR3 nucleotides: TGTGCCTGGAATGAGGGAGTCGACGAGCAGTACTTC. This gives the protein CAWNEGVDEQYF. Together with reference TRBV30 and TRBJ2-7, the CDR3 gives the full variable domain: SQTIHQWPATLVQPVGSPLSLECTVEGTSNPNLYWYRQAAGRGLQLLFYSVGIGQISSEVPQNLSASRPQDRQFILSSKKLLLSDSGFYLCAWNEGVDEQYFGPGTRLTVT.

The chain joins TRBV30 to TRBJ1-2, with TRBD1 matching over 7 bases. In germline, CDR1 is GTSNPN, CDR2 SVGIG (reference sequence). The CDR3 is 17 residues long. The ends lost 2 bases at V and 0 bases at J; junction bases unmatched: 12. CDR3 residues: CAWSSWVGDSANYGYTF. The CDR3 nucleotides read TGTGCCTGGAGTTCCTGGGTAGGGGACAGTGCTAACTATGGCTACACCTTC.

The chain combines TRBV13 with TRBJ1-1; D remains ambiguous. The CDR3 spans 12 residues. The V gene's germline CDR1 is PRHDT and CDR2 FYEKMQ (reference sequence). V lost 5 bases and J lost 8, with 12 bases in between. Here the CDR3 reads CASSPEQREAFF. CDR3 in DNA: TGTGCCAGCAGCCCAGAACAGAGAGAAGCTTTCTTT.

This chain connects TRBV5-1 to TRBJ2-7; D may be TRBD1 (6 bases). The CDR3 has 13 residues. V was cut by 3 bases and J by 3 bases, with 10 bases left in between. Germline CDR1 reads SGHRS; CDR2 reads YFSETQ. The CDR3 coding sequence is TGCGCCAGCAGCTGGGACATGTACTACGAGCAGTACTTC. Encoded protein: CASSWDMYYEQYF.

The chain is built from TRBV19 and TRBJ1-5; no definite D call. There are 13 residues in the CDR3. The germline V gene encodes CDR1 LNHDA and CDR2 SQIVND (reference sequence). With 9 bases removed from V and 6 bases from J, the gap between germline ends came to 15 bases. The CDR3 loop is CASSLRVGQPQHF. In DNA form, the CDR3 reads TGTGCCAGCTCACTTCGGGTCGGTCAGCCCCAGCATTTT.

V usage is TRBV7-8 and J usage is TRBJ1-2; the match to TRBD1 covers 8 bases. Germline V gene data show CDR1 as SGHVS and CDR2 as FQNEAQ. The V gene end was trimmed by 4 bases and the J gene end by 4 bases; junction bases not matched to a gene: 20. This CDR3 comprises 19 residues. The CDR3: CASSSEDRAFRVLIYGYTF. CDR3 nucleotides: TGTGCCAGCAGCTCGGAGGACAGGGCCTTTCGCGTTTTAATCTATGGCTACACCTTC.

The chain combines TRBV5-6 with TRBJ2-7; TRBD2 matches at 8 bases. The germline V gene has CDR1 SGHDT and CDR2 YYEEEE. Trimming cost V 0 bases and J 0 bases; bases outside gene matches: 5. The CDR3 is made up of 16 amino acids. Here the CDR3 DNA reads TGTGCCAGCAGCTTGGTTGGTAGCGGGGTCTCCTACGAGCAGTACTTC. Amino acids: CASSLVGSGVSYEQYF.

This clone showed up just once. V gene TRBV11-2 combines with J gene TRBJ2-5, with D unresolved. V shed 0 bases and J shed 7 bases, with 15 bases lying between them. CDR1 and CDR2 (germline): SGHAT, FQNNGV. CDR3 length: 15 amino acids. The CDR3 is CASSLDLPGLWTQYF. The CDR3 DNA follows: TGTGCCAGCAGCTTAGATCTTCCAGGATTATGGACCCAGTACTTC. The entire variable domain, with the rest obtained from reference TRBV11-2 and TRBJ2-5, is as follows: EAGVAQSPRYKIIEKRQSVAFWCNPISGHATLYWYQQILGQGPKLLIQFQNNGVVDDSQLPKDRFSAERLKGVDSTLKIQPAKLEDSAVYLCASSLDLPGLWTQYFGPGTRLLVL.

This rearrangement joins TRBV6-1 to TRBJ1-2, with D uncertain. Germline CDR1 reads MNHNS; CDR2 reads SASEGT. The CDR3 totals 14 residues. Trimming stripped 1 base from V and 8 bases from J, with 14 bases between. The CDR3 DNA follows: TGTGCCAGCAGTGAAGGTGCGGCCTTGAGAGGCTACACCTTC. This translates into CASSEGAALRGYTF.

J is TRBJ1-4 and V is TRBV5-1; no definite D call. The CDR3 contains 16 residues. Trimming took 5 bases from V and 0 from J, leaving 14 bases between them. Germline lookup yields CDR1 SGHRS and CDR2 YFSETQ. The CDR3, as DNA: TGCGCCAGCAGTGAGCAGGTGGTAGCAACTAATGAAAAACTGTTTTTT. Protein product: CASSEQVVATNEKLFF.

The chain carries TRBV6-1 and TRBJ2-7; D is uncertain. The CDR3 loop spans 15 amino acids. Germline CDR1 and CDR2: MNHNS and SASEGT. V was pared by 0 bases and J by 0 bases, with 9 bases between. This CDR3 reads CASSEAAAVSYEQYF. The CDR3 DNA reads as TGTGCCAGCAGTGAAGCTGCGGCGGTCTCCTACGAGCAGTACTTC.

The gene calls are TRBV4-1 and TRBJ1-1; tentatively, D is TRBD1 (5 bases). The CDR3 runs 16 residues. Germline values: CDR1 MGHRA, CDR2 YSYEKL. Trimming took off 2 bases at V and 0 bases at J, with 13 bases between the two ends. For the CDR3, the DNA is TGCGCCAGCAGCCAACGTTCAGGGAGGGTGAACACTGAAGCTTTCTTT. Its translation is CASSQRSGRVNTEAFF.

The chain uses TRBV28 and TRBJ2-5, with TRBD2 matching 10 bases. The J call may be wrong; the DNA end is better matched by TRBJ2-7. The CDR3 runs to 14 residues. CDR1 is MDHEN and CDR2 is SYDVKM in the germline V gene. For the CDR3, the DNA is TGTGCCAGCAGTTTACCGGGACTAGCGAACGAGCAGTACTTC. Translating it yields CASSLPGLANEQYF.

The chain is built from TRBV9 and TRBJ2-3; 10 bases align to TRBD2. This CDR3 has 15 residues. Trimming took 4 bases from V and 2 from J; bases not matched to a gene: 4. CDR1 is SGDLS and CDR2 is YYNGEE in the germline V gene. This CDR3 is CASSTGTSDTDTQYF. CDR3 DNA sequence: TGTGCCAGCAGCACCGGGACTAGCGACACAGATACGCAGTATTTT.

CDR3 bases: TGTGCCAGCAGCTCCCGACAGGGGTATTCCTACGAGCAGTACTTC. Its protein is CASSSRQGYSYEQYF. The chain has TRBV11-2 and TRBJ2-7, with TRBD1 matching 8 bases. Germline CDR1 and CDR2: SGHAT and FQNNGV. J lost 1 base, V lost 4 bases, and 6 bases had no gene match. The CDR3 covers 15 residues.

The chain combines TRBV25-1 with TRBJ1-1; a weak D match, TRBD1 (6 bases). The CDR3 has 15 amino acids. Deletions cut 4 bases from V and 4 bases from J, with 16 bases between. The germline CDR1 and CDR2 sequences are MGHDK and SYGVNS. CDR3: CASSVNRESGTEAFF. The DNA of the CDR3 is TGTGCCAGCAGTGTCAACAGGGAGTCGGGCACTGAAGCTTTCTTT.

The chain uses TRBV15 and TRBJ2-5; no reliable D call. Germline V gene data show CDR1 as LNHNV and CDR2 as YYDKDF (reference sequence). The CDR3 spans 17 residues. V lost 5 bases and J 0 bases, leaving 19 bases between the germline ends. CDR3: CATSPIPRRLYQETQYF. The CDR3 DNA reads TGTGCCACCAGCCCCATTCCGAGAAGACTTTACCAAGAGACCCAGTACTTC.

V usage is TRBV28 and J usage is TRBJ2-7; TRBD2 agrees at 8 bases. Germline CDR1 MDHEN, CDR2 SYDVKM. V shed 7 bases and J 6 bases; nucleotides not matched to a gene: 14. The CDR3 is made up of 15 amino acids. The CDR3: CASTIAREVEGEQYF. The CDR3 nucleotides read TGTGCCAGCACCATCGCGCGGGAGGTAGAGGGCGAGCAGTACTTC.

The V and J genes are TRBV14 and TRBJ2-7; 7 positions match TRBD2. Germline-derived CDR1 and CDR2 are SGHDN and FVKESK. V shed 3 bases and J 0 bases; nucleotides not matched to a gene: 5. This CDR3 has 15 residues. This chain's CDR3 is CASSHGRGSSYEQYF. CDR3 bases: TGTGCCAGCAGCCACGGGCGGGGGAGCTCCTACGAGCAGTACTTC.

This chain uses TRBV2 with TRBJ1-2; 7 positions match TRBD1. J gave up 8 bases and V 4 bases, and 13 bases lay outside the gene matches. Germline V lookup: CDR1 SNHLY, CDR2 FYNNEI. This CDR3 spans 15 amino acids. CDR3 amino acids: CASSGRQGNLLGYTF. CDR3 in DNA: TGTGCCAGCAGTGGACGACAGGGTAATCTCCTAGGCTACACCTTC.

This clone was seen a single time. V usage is TRBV6-1 and J usage is TRBJ2-4; D possibly corresponds to TRBD1 (5 bases). CDR3 length equals 12 residues. Per the germline V gene, CDR1 is MNHNS and CDR2 is SASEGT. V lost 3 bases and J 8 bases, leaving 8 bases between the germline ends. The CDR3 reads CASSDQGYIQYF. CDR3 sequence (DNA): TGTGCCAGCAGTGATCAGGGATACATTCAGTACTTC.

J is TRBJ2-3 and V is TRBV6-6; D is perhaps TRBD2 (6 bases). Germline V gene lookup returns CDR1 MNHNY and CDR2 SVGAGI (reference sequence). This CDR3 is built from 16 residues. V lost 7 bases and J 4 bases, leaving 21 bases between the germline ends. The CDR3 DNA reads TGTGCCAGCACCAGACAACGGGACTCCACCCCAGATACGCAGTATTTT. Amino acids: CASTRQRDSTPDTQYF.